This TCR beta chain stems from a study of long-term antiretroviral therapy in people with HIV. Whole-study results and caveats: Dominant in the repertoire at all time points were clones expanded before ART.

As for this clone: The target antigen is unknown.

CDR1 and CDR2 (germline): SGHDT, YYEEEE. This CDR3 has 15 residues. V was cut by 0 bases and J by 3 bases, with 11 bases left in between. Each contributor possessed a minimum of one pre-ART and a minimum of two post-ART PBMC samples. Held in samples before DNA extraction were roughly 1-11 million cryopreserved PBMC. Version v3.0 of the immunoSEQ assay ran at survey level. The repertoire was sequenced with immunoSEQ multiplex PCR; TCRdb's copy has only in-frame clones and lacks some. The repertoire holds 23,000 or so clones, with over 75% as singletons. This TCR derives from a man aged 50-59 years with HIV. The sequences come from unsorted PBMCs, collected 0.3 years after starting antiretroviral therapy. The J gene is TRBJ2-3, the V gene TRBV5-6, with D perhaps assigned TRBD1 or TRBD2 (5 bases each). CDR3 nucleotides: TGTGCCAGCAGCTTGGGGGGGTTGGCGACAGATACGCAGTATTTT. It yields the protein CASSLGGLATDTQYF.